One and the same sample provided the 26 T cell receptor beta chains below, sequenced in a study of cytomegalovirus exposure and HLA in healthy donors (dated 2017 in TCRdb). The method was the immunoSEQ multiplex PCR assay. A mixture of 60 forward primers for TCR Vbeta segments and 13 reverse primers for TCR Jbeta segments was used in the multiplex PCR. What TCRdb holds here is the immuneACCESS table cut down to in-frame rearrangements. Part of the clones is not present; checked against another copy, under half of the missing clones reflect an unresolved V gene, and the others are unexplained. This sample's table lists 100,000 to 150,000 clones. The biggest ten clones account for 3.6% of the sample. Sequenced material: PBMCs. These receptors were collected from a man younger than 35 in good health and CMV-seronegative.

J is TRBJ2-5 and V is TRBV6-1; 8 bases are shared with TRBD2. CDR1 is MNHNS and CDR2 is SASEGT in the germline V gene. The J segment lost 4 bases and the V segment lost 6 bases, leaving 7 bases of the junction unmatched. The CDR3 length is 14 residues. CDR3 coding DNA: TGTGCCAGCAGCGCAAGCGGGAGTGCAGAGACCCAGTACTTC. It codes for CASSASGSAETQYF.

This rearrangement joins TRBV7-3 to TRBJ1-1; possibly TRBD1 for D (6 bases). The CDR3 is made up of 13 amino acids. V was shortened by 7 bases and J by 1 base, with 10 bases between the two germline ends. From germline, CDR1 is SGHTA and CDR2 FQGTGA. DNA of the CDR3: TGTGCCAGCACATCACAGGGGAACACTGAAGCTTTCTTT. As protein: CASTSQGNTEAFF.

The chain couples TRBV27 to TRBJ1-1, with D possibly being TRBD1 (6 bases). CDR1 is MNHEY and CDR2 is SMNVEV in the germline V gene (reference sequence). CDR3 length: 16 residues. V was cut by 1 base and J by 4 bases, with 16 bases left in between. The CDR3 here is CASSLYGGREGTEAFF. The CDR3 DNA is TGTGCCAGCAGTTTATACGGGGGGCGCGAGGGCACTGAAGCTTTCTTT.

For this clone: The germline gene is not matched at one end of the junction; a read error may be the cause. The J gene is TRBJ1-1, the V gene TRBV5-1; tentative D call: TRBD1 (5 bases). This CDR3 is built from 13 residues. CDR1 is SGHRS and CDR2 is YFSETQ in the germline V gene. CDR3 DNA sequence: TGCGCCAGCAGCCTGGAGGGGAACCCTGAAGCTTTCTTT. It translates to CASSLEGNPEAFF.

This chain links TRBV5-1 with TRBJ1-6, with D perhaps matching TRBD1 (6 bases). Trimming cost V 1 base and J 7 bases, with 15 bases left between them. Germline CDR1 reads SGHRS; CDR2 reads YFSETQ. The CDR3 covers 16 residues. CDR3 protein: CASSLSFGGANSPLHF. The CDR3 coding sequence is TGCGCCAGCAGCTTGAGCTTTGGGGGCGCGAATTCACCCCTCCACTTT.

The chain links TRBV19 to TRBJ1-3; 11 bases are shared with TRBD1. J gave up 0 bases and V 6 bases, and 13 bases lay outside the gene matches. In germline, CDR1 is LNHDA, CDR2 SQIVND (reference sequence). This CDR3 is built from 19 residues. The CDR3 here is CASRKPPGTGGNSGNTIYF. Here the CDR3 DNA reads TGTGCCAGTAGAAAACCGCCCGGGACAGGGGGAAACTCTGGAAACACCATATATTTT.

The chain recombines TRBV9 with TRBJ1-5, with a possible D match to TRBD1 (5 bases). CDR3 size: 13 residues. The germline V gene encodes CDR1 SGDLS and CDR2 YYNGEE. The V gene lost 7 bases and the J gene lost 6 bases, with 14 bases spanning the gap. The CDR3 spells CASSMAGGQPQHF. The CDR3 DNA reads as TGTGCCAGCTCGATGGCCGGGGGTCAGCCCCAGCATTTT.

The CDR3 protein is CASSRDRGINQPQHF. CDR3 coding DNA: TGCGCCAGCAGTCGGGACAGGGGGATCAATCAGCCCCAGCATTTT. The rearrangement links TRBV5-1 to TRBJ1-5; 11 bases map to TRBD1. V dropped 5 bases and J dropped 3; count of bases not matched to a gene: 4. CDR3 size: 15 residues. Per the germline V gene, CDR1 is SGHRS and CDR2 is YFSETQ. Looking up the rest from reference TRBV5-1 and TRBJ1-5 gives the full variable domain: KAGVTQTPRYLIKTRGQQVTLSCSPISGHRSVSWYQQTPGQGLQFLFEYFSETQRNKGNFPGRFSGRQFSNSRSEMNVSTLELGDSALYLCASSRDRGINQPQHFGDGTRLSIL.

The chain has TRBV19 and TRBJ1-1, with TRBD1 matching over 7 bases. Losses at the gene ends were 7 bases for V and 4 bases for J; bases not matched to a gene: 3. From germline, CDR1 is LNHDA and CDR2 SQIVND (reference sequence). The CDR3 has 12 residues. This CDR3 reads CASMAGGTEAFF. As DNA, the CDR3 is TGTGCCAGTATGGCAGGGGGCACTGAAGCTTTCTTT.

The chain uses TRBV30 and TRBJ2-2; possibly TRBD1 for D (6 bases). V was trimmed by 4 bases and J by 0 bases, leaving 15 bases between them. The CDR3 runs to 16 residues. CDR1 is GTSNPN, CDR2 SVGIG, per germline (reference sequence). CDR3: CAWIRGAHSNTGELFF. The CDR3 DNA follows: TGTGCCTGGATCAGGGGAGCTCATTCGAACACCGGGGAGCTGTTTTTT.

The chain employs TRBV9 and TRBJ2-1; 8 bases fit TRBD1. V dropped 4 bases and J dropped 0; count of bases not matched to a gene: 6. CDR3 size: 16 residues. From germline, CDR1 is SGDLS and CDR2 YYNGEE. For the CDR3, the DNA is TGTGCCAGCAGCCCCGTAGGACAGGGCTCCTACAATGAGCAGTTCTTC. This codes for CASSPVGQGSYNEQFF.

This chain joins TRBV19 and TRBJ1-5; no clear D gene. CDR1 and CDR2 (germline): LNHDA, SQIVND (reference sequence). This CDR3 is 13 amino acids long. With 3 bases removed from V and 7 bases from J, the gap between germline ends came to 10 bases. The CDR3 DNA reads TGTGCCAGTAGTATTCCCCCCTCCCAGCCCCAGCATTTT. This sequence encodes CASSIPPSQPQHF.

CDR3 sequence: CSASRAPTQYF. The DNA of the CDR3 is TGCAGTGCTTCGAGGGCCCCAACCCAGTACTTC. The chain is built from TRBV20-1 and TRBJ2-5, with D perhaps matching TRBD2 (5 bases). Germline CDR1 and CDR2: DFQATT and SNEGSKA (reference sequence). V was shortened by 5 bases and J by 8 bases, with 12 bases between the two germline ends. The CDR3 has 11 amino acids.

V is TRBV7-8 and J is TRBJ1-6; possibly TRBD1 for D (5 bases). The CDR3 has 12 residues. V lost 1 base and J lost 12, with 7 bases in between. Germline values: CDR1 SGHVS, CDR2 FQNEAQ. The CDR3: CASSLGGGPLHF. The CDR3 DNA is TGTGCCAGCAGCTTAGGGGGCGGACCCCTCCACTTT.

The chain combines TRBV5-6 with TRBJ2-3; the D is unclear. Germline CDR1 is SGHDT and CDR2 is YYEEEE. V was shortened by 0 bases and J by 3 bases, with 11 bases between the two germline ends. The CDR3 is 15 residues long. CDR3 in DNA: TGTGCCAGCAGCTTGGTTGTGCCTAGGACAGATACGCAGTATTTT. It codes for CASSLVVPRTDTQYF.

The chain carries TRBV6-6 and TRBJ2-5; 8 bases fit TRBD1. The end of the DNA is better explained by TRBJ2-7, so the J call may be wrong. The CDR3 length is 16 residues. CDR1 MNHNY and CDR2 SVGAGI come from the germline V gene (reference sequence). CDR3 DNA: TGTGCCAGCAGTTACAACGAACAGGGGGTCACTTACGAGCAGTACTTC. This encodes CASSYNEQGVTYEQYF.

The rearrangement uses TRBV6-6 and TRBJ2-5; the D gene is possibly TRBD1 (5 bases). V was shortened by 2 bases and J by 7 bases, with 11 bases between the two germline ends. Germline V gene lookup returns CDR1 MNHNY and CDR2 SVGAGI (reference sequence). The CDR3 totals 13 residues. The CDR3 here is CASSYTDKATQYF. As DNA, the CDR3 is TGTGCCAGCAGTTACACGGACAAGGCGACCCAGTACTTC.

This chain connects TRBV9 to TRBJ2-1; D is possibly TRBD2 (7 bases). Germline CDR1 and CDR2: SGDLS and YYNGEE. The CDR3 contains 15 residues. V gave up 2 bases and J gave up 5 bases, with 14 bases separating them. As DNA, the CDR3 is TGTGCCAGCAGCGTTAGGGGGGGGGTAAACAATGAGCAGTTCTTC. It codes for CASSVRGGVNNEQFF.

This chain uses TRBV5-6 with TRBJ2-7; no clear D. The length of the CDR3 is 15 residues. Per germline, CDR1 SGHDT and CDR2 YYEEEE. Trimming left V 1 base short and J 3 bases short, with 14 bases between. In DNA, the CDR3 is TGTGCCAGCAGCTTGCTGGTGGCGGCGAGCTACGAGCAGTACTTC. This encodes CASSLLVAASYEQYF.

CDR3 residues: CASSLELVKWNNEQFF. CDR3 DNA sequence: TGTGCCAGCAGCTTAGAACTAGTTAAGTGGAATAATGAGCAGTTCTTC. The gene calls are TRBV11-2 and TRBJ2-1; D is perhaps TRBD2 (5 bases). The CDR3 is 16 residues long. From germline, CDR1 is SGHAT and CDR2 FQNNGV. The germline V and J ends were trimmed by 0 bases and 7 bases, with 16 bases remaining between them.

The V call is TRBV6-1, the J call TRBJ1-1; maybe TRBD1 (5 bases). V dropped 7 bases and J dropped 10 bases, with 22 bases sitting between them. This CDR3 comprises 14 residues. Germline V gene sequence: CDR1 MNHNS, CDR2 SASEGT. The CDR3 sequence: CASTLDASPGGAFF. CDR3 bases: TGTGCCAGCACCTTAGACGCTAGTCCGGGGGGAGCTTTCTTT.

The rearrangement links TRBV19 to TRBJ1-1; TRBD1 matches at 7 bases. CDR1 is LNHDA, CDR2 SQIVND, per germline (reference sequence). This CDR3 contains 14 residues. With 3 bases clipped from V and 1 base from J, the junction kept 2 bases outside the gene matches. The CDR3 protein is CASSIGQANTEAFF. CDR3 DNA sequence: TGTGCCAGTAGTATCGGACAGGCGAACACTGAAGCTTTCTTT. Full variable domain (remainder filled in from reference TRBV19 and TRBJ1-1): DGGITQSPKYLFRKEGQNVTLSCEQNLNHDAMYWYRQDPGQGLRLIYYSQIVNDFQKGDIAEGYSVSREKKESFPLTVTSAQKNPTAFYLCASSIGQANTEAFFGQGTRLTVV.

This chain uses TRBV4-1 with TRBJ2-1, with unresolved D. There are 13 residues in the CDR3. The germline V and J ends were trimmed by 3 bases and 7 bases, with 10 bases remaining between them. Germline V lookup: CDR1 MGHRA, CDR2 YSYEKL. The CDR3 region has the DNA TGCGCCAGCAGCCAGTCTGTTATGAATGAGCAGTTCTTC. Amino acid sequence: CASSQSVMNEQFF.

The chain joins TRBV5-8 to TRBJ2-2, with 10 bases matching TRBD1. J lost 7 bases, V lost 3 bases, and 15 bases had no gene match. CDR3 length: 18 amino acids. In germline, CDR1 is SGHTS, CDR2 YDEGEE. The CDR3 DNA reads TGTGCCAGCAGCTATACATCCGGGACAGGGGACTTCAGCGGGGAGCTGTTTTTT. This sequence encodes CASSYTSGTGDFSGELFF.

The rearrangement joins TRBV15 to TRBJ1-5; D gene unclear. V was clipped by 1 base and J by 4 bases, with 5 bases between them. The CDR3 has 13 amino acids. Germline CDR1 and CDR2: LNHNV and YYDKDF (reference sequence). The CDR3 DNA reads TGTGCCACCAGCAGAGCCCTTAATCAGCCCCAGCATTTT. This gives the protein CATSRALNQPQHF. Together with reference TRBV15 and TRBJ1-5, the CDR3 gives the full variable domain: DAMVIQNPRYQVTQFGKPVTLSCSQTLNHNVMYWYQQKSSQAPKLLFHYYDKDFNNEADTPDNFQSRRPNTSFCFLDIRSPGLGDTAMYLCATSRALNQPQHFGDGTRLSIL.

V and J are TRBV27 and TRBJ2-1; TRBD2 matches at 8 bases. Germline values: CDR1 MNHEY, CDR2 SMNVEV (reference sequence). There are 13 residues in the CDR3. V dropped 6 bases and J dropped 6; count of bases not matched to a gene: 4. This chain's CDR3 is CASSLAGGNEQFF. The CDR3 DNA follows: TGTGCCAGCAGCCTAGCGGGTGGCAATGAGCAGTTCTTC.